The clone carrying this TCR beta chain is a singleton in its sample. No antigen is known for it. Separation from the roughly 690-subject first cohort characterized the roughly 120-subject validation cohort, to which the donors belonged. This entry is derived from a study of cytomegalovirus exposure and HLA in healthy donors. Study overall: The same platform was used for the 100 to 150 validation repertoires and the roughly 680 first-cohort repertoires, a later analysis reported. Notes on the study in general: A list of 164 TCR beta chains associated with cytomegalovirus was given. Cytomegalovirus status was reportedly diagnosed by the classifier with high specificity and sensitivity.

Sequenced by immunoSEQ multiplex PCR; TCRdb stores in-frame clones only, minus some. The sample has about 160,000 clones; approximately 90% are singletons. The sequenced material came from PBMCs. The receptor was isolated from a man aged 18 to 30 in good health and CMV-seronegative.

The CDR3 reads CASSQEADRSNTGELFF. The CDR3 coding sequence is TGCGCCAGCAGCCAAGAAGCGGATCGATCGAACACCGGGGAGCTGTTTTTT. This chain uses TRBV4-1 with TRBJ2-2, with TRBD2 as a possible D gene (5 bases). Germline V gives CDR1 MGHRA, CDR2 YSYEKL. Trimming removed 0 bases from V and 0 bases from J, with 11 bases in between. This CDR3 region has 17 residues.